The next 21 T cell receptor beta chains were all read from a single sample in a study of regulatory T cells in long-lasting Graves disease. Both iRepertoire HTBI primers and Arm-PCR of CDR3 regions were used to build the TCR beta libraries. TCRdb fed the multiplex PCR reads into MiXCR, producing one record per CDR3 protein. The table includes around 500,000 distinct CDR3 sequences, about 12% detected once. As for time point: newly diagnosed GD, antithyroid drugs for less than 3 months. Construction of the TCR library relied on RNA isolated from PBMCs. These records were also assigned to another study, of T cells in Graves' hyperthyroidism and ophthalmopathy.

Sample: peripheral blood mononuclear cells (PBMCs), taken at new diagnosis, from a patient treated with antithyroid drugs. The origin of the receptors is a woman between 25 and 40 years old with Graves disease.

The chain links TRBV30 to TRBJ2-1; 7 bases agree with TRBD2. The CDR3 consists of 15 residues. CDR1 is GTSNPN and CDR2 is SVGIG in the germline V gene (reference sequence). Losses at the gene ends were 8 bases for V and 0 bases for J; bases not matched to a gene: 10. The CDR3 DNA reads TGTGCCGGCCGGGTTGGCGGGAGCTCCTACAATGAGCAGTTCTTC. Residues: CAGRVGGSSYNEQFF.

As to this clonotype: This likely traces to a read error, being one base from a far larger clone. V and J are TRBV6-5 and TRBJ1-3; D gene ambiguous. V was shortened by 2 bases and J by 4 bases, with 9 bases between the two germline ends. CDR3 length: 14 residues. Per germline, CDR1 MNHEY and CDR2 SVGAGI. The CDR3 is CASSYGRWGNTIYF. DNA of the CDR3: TGTGCCAGCAGTTACGGTCGATGGGGAAACACCATATATTTT.

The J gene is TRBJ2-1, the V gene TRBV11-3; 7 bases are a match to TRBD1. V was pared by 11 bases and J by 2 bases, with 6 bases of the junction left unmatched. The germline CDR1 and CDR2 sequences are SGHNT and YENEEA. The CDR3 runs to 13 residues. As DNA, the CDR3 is TGTGCCTCTACAGGGGTAGCCTACAATGAGCAGTTCTTC. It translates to CASTGVAYNEQFF.

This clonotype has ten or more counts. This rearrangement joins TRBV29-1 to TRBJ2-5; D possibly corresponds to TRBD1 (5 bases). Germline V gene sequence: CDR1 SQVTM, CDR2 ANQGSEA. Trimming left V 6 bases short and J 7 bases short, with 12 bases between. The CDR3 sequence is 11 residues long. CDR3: CSVRGPLTQYF. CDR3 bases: TGCAGCGTAAGGGGCCCGCTGACCCAGTACTTC.

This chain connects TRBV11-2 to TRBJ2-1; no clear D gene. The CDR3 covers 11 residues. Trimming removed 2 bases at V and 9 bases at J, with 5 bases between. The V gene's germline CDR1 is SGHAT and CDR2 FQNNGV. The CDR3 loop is CASSLKGEQFF. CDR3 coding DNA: TGTGCCAGCAGCTTAAAGGGTGAGCAGTTCTTC.

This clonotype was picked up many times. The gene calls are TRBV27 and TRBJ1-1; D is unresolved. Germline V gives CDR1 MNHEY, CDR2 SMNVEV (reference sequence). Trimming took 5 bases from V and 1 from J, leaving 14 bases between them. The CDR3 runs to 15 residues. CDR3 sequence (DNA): TGTGCCAGCAGTCTGGACGTAGGGCCGAACACTGAAGCTTTCTTT. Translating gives CASSLDVGPNTEAFF.

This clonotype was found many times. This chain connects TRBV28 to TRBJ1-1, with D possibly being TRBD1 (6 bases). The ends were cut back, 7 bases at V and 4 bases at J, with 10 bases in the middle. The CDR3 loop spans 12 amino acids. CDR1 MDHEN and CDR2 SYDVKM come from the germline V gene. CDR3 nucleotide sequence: TGTGCCAGCAATGGGGGGCCCACTGAAGCTTTCTTT. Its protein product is CASNGGPTEAFF. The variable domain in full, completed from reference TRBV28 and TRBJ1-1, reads DVKVTQSSRYLVKRTGEKVFLECVQDMDHENMFWYRQDPGLGLRLIYFSYDVKMKEKGDIPEGYSVSREKKERFSLILESASTNQTSMYLCASNGGPTEAFFGQGTRLTVV.

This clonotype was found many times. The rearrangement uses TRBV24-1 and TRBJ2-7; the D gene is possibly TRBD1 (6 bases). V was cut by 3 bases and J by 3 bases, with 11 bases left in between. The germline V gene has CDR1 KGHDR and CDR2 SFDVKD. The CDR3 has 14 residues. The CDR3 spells CATSDTGTYYEQYF. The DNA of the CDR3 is TGTGCCACCAGTGATACCGGGACATACTACGAGCAGTACTTC.

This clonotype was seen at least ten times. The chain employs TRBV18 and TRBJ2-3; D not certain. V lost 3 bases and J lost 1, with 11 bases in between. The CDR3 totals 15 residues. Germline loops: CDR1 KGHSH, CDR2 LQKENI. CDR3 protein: CASSPTNGGTDTQYF. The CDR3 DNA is TGTGCCAGCTCACCCACGAACGGTGGCACAGATACGCAGTATTTT.

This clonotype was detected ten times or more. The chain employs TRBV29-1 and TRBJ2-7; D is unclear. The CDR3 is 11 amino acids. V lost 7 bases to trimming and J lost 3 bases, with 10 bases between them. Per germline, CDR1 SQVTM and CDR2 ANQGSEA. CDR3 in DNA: TGCAGCGCCCAAAGGGACTACGAGCAGTACTTC. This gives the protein CSAQRDYEQYF.

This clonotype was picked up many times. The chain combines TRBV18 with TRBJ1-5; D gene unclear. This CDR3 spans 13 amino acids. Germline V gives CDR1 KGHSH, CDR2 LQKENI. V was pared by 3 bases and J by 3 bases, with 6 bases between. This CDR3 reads CASSPGFNQPQHF. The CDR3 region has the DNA TGTGCCAGCTCACCGGGATTCAATCAGCCCCAGCATTTT.

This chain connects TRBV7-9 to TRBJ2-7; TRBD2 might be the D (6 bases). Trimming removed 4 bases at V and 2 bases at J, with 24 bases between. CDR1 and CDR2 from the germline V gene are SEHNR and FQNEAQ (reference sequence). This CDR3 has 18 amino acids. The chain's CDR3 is CASSSSYYGRRGPYEQYF. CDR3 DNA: TGTGCCAGCAGCTCCTCTTATTATGGGCGGAGGGGCCCCTACGAGCAGTACTTC.

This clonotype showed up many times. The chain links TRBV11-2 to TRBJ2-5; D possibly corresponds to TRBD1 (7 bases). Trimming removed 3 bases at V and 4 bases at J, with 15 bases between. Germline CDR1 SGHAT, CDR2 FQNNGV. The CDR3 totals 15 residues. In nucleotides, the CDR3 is TGTGCCAGCAGCTTTACCAGGGGGGATGGAGAGACCCAGTACTTC. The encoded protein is CASSFTRGDGETQYF.

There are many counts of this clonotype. The CDR3: CASHTGLTEAFF. CDR3 nucleotides: TGTGCCAGCCACACAGGGCTCACTGAAGCTTTCTTT. The genes are TRBV12-3 or TRBV12-4 and TRBJ1-1; D possibly corresponds to TRBD1 (6 bases). CDR3 length: 12 residues. Trimming removed 8 bases at V and 4 bases at J, with 11 bases between.

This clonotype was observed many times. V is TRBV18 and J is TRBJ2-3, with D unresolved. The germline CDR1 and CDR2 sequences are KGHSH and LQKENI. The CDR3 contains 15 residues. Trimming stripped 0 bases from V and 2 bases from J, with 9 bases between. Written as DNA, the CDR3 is TGTGCCAGCTCACCACCTTTCCCAGACACAGATACGCAGTATTTT. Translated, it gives CASSPPFPDTDTQYF.

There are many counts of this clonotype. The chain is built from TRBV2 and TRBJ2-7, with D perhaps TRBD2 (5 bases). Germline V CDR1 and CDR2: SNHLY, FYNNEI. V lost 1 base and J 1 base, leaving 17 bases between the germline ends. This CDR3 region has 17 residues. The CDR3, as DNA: TGTGCCAGCAGTGAAGGATTGTGGACTCTCTTATCCTACGAGCAGTACTTC. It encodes CASSEGLWTLLSYEQYF.

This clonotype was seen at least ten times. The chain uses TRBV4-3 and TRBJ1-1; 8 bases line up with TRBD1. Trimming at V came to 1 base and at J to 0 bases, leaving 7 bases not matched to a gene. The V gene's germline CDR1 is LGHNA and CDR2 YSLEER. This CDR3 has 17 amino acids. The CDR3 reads CASSQAHSDRVNTEAFF. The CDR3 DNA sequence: TGCGCCAGCAGCCAAGCACACTCGGACAGGGTGAACACTGAAGCTTTCTTT.

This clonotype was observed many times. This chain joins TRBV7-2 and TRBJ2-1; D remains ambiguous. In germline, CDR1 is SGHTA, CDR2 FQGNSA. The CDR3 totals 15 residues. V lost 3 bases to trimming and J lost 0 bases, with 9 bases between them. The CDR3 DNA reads TGTGCCAGCAGCTTCGGGCCCTACTCCTACAATGAGCAGTTCTTC. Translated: CASSFGPYSYNEQFF. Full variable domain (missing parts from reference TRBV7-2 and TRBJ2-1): GAGVSQSPSNKVTEKGKDVELRCDPISGHTALYWYRQSLGQGLEFLIYFQGNSAPDKSGLPSDRFSAERTGGSVSTLTIQRTQQEDSAVYLCASSFGPYSYNEQFFGPGTRLTVL.

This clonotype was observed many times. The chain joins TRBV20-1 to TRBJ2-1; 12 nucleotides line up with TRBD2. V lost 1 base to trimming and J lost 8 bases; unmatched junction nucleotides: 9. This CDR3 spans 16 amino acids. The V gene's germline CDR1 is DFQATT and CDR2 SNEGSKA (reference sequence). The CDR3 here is CSARGASGRAAYEQFF. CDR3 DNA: TGCAGTGCTAGAGGGGCTAGCGGGAGGGCCGCCTATGAGCAGTTCTTC.

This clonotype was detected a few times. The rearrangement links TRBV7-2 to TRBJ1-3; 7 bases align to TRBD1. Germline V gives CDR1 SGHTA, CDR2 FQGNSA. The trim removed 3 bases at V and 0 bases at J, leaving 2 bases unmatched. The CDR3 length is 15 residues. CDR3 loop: CASSLTGTSGNTIYF. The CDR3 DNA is TGTGCCAGCAGCTTGACAGGGACCTCTGGAAACACCATATATTTT.

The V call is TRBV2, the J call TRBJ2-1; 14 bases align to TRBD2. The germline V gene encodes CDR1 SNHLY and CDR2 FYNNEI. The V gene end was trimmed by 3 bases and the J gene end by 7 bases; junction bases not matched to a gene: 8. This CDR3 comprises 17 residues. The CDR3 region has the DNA TGTGCCAGCAGTGACCCGGGACTAGCGGGAGTGTGGAATGAGCAGTTCTTC. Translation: CASSDPGLAGVWNEQFF.